The T cell receptor (beta chain) described here comes from a study of T cells in narcolepsy. On the study more broadly: Enrolled donors included narcolepsy type 1 or type 2 patients and healthy controls. General study results and limits: HCRT-specific and TRIB2-specific autoreactive clonotypes appeared among same-patient CSF and blood CD4+ clonotypes. Autoreactive clone sequences were missing from some blood memory CD4+ repertoires. Autoreactive clonotypes reportedly recurred in blood of same and different patients, not controls.

The CDR3 contains 16 residues. In germline, CDR1 is MNHEY, CDR2 SVGAGI. V lost 4 bases, J lost 1 base, and 7 bases stayed unmatched. Only in-frame clones appear in the TCRdb table, and some are missing; sequencing was by immunoSEQ multiplex PCR. Altogether just under 30,000 clones are present, 80% to 90% being singletons, with the ten largest covering approximately 1%. Details on this clone: Its antigen is not identified.

The chain carries TRBV6-5 and TRBJ2-7; TRBD1 aligns across 10 bases. Sequencing input: memory (CD45RA-) CD4+ T cells from blood. This clonotype originated in a human donor in good health. CDR3 nucleotides: TGTGCCAGCAGTTCTGGGACAGGGGATGGGTCCTACGAGCAGTACTTC. Protein sequence: CASSSGTGDGSYEQYF.